The present entry profiles one T cell receptor (beta chain) with its context. Its antigen remains unknown. These data belong to a study of human T cells and chemical hapten exposure. About the study: Patients were mainly female, each with alopecia areata, totalis or universalis.

J lost 1 base, V lost 5 bases, and 12 bases had no gene match. Germline V gene lookup returns CDR1 DFQATT and CDR2 SNEGSKA (reference sequence). The CDR3 consists of 18 residues. Study-wide findings and caveats: The formation of large CDR3 similarity clusters by expanded TCRs significantly exceeded that of controls. Donor immune responses may differ from healthy people's, since all donors had alopecia.

TCRdb reprocessed the RACE reads via MiXCR and lists one record per CDR3 protein. The sample holds about 77,000 distinct CDR3 sequences, around 15% seen once. Time point indicated: pre-sensitization, week 0. Treatment denoted: therapeutic diphenylcyclopropenone sensitization with weekly scalp DPC. Sequenced material: whole blood, taken in connection with sensitization to the hapten diphenylcyclopropenone (DPC). This chain joins TRBV20-1 and TRBJ2-5; 14 bases align to TRBD2. The receptor was isolated from a woman in her 50s with alopecia areata. Some clones in this sample may be carry-over from other donors' samples. The CDR3 here is CSAQLRLAGGSLQETQYF. The CDR3 coding sequence is TGCAGTGCTCAATTAAGACTAGCGGGAGGGTCCCTCCAAGAGACCCAGTACTTC.